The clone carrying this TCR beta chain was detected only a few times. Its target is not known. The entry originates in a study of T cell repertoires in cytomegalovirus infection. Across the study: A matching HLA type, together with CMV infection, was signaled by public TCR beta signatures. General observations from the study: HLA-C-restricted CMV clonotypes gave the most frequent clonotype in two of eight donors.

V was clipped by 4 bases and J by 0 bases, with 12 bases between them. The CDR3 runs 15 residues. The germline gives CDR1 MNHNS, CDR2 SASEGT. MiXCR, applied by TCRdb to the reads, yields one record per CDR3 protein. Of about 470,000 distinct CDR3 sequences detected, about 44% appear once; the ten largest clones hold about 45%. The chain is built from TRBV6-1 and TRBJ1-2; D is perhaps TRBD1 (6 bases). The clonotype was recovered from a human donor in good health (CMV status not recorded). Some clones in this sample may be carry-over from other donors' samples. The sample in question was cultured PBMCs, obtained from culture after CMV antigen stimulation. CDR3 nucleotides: TGTGCCAGCAGTGTCGGGACACCTCCTAACTATGGCTACACCTTC. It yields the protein CASSVGTPPNYGYTF.